What follows are 11 T cell receptor beta chains derived from one specimen sequenced in a study of T cells after yellow fever vaccination. One entry per CDR3 protein, called by TCRdb with MiXCR from the 5' RACE reads. The repertoire holds 100,000 to 150,000 distinct CDR3 sequences, with approximately 16% as singletons. Sample: CD8+ T cells sorted from PBMCs, taken 5 days after the yellow fever booster vaccination. Receptors were obtained from a man younger than 30 who received the YFV17D yellow fever vaccine.

The CDR3 DNA reads TGTGCTAGTGGTTCAAACATCCAATACGAGCAGTACTTC. This gives the protein CASGSNIQYEQYF. V is TRBV12-5 and J is TRBJ2-7; D gene ambiguous. This CDR3 is built from 13 residues. Looked up from germline, CDR1 is LGHNT and CDR2 is FRNRAP. The ends were cut back, 4 bases at V and 4 bases at J, with 11 bases in the middle.

V gene TRBV7-9 combines with J gene TRBJ1-1; D unclear. Trimming cost V 5 bases and J 6 bases, with 13 bases left between them. Germline CDR1 SEHNR, CDR2 FQNEAQ (reference sequence). This CDR3 is 13 amino acids long. Here the CDR3 DNA reads TGTGCCAGCAGCCCCAGCGTTTGGGCTGAAGCTTTCTTT. Amino acids: CASSPSVWAEAFF.

This clonotype has just a few counts. The genes are TRBV11-1 and TRBJ2-7; the match to TRBD1 covers 7 bases. CDR1 is SGHAT and CDR2 is FQDESV in the germline V gene (reference sequence). This CDR3 comprises 14 residues. Trimming cost V 5 bases and J 2 bases; bases outside gene matches: 6. The CDR3 coding sequence is TGTGCCAGCAGCCCGGGACAGACGACCTACGAGCAGTACGTC. Protein product: CASSPGQTTYEQYV.

This chain links TRBV4-1 with TRBJ2-3; D is perhaps TRBD1 (6 bases). This CDR3 is 16 amino acids long. Germline CDR1 MGHRA, CDR2 YSYEKL. V was pared by 0 bases and J by 1 base, with 11 bases between. CDR3 sequence (DNA): TGCGCCAGCAGCCAAGAACAGGGCGGACGCACAGATACGCAGTATTTT. Translated: CASSQEQGGRTDTQYF.

This sequence joins TRBV6-2 or TRBV6-3 and TRBJ2-5; D is uncertain. The CDR3 consists of 14 residues. CDR1 is MNHEY and CDR2 is SVGEGT in the germline V gene. V dropped 0 bases and J dropped 2 bases, with 7 bases sitting between them. CDR3 sequence (DNA): TGTGCCAGCAGTTACTCGTCCTTTCAAGAGACCCAGTACTTC. This encodes CASSYSSFQETQYF.

In this sample, this clonotype turned up a few times. The chain employs TRBV5-1 and TRBJ2-3; 7 nucleotides match TRBD1. There are 15 residues in the CDR3. CDR1 SGHRS and CDR2 YFSETQ come from the germline V gene. V was clipped by 0 bases and J by 4 bases; unmatched bases: 5. CDR3 sequence (DNA): TGCGCCAGCAGCTTGGCTGTGACAGGGTCAGATACGCAGTATTTT. Protein: CASSLAVTGSDTQYF. The whole variable domain, remainder taken from reference TRBV5-1 and TRBJ2-3, is KAGVTQTPRYLIKTRGQQVTLSCSPISGHRSVSWYQQTPGQGLQFLFEYFSETQRNKGNFPGRFSGRQFSNSRSEMNVSTLELGDSALYLCASSLAVTGSDTQYFGPGTRLTVL.

This clonotype was seen a handful of times. The chain couples TRBV20-1 to TRBJ1-2, with 10 bases aligning to TRBD1. J lost 3 bases, V lost 2 bases, and 15 bases had no gene match. Germline loops: CDR1 DFQATT, CDR2 SNEGSKA (reference sequence). The CDR3 is 18 amino acids. The CDR3 coding sequence is TGCAGTGCTAGACCCGGTGGGACAGGGGCCCTAGATGACTATGGCTACACCTTC. Protein: CSARPGGTGALDDYGYTF.

This sequence joins TRBV9 and TRBJ2-7; D not resolved. The CDR3 is made up of 11 amino acids. V was shortened by 7 bases and J by 2 bases, with 7 bases between the two germline ends. CDR1 is SGDLS and CDR2 is YYNGEE in the germline V gene. The CDR3 DNA reads TGTGCCAGCGAGGTTACCTACGAGCAGTACTTC. The encoded protein is CASEVTYEQYF.

The gene calls are TRBV27 and TRBJ2-5; 10 bases line up with TRBD1. Germline V gene data show CDR1 as MNHEY and CDR2 as SMNVEV (reference sequence). The CDR3 is 16 residues long. The V and J ends lost 3 bases and 3 bases, in that order; junction bases with no gene match: 7. The CDR3 DNA is TGTGCCAGCAGTTTTCGGTTTGGGACAGGGGAAGAGACCCAGTACTTC. Translating it yields CASSFRFGTGEETQYF.

This chain uses TRBV6-5 with TRBJ1-5; TRBD1 aligns across 7 bases. The CDR3 is 17 amino acids. J lost 4 bases, V lost 5 bases, and 14 bases had no gene match. The germline gives CDR1 MNHEY, CDR2 SVGAGI. The CDR3 nucleotides read TGTGCCAGCAGTCGGAACCCCGGGACAGAAAATAATCAGCCCCAGCATTTT. Translated: CASSRNPGTENNQPQHF.

The rearrangement links TRBV5-1 to TRBJ2-3; 10 bases are shared with TRBD1. The germline gives CDR1 SGHRS, CDR2 YFSETQ. The junction had 10 bases not matched to a gene; V was cut back by 2 bases and J by 4 bases. The CDR3 covers 17 residues. CDR3 protein: CASSFDRGQVRADTQYF. CDR3 coding DNA: TGCGCCAGCAGCTTCGACAGGGGGCAGGTCAGGGCAGATACGCAGTATTTT.